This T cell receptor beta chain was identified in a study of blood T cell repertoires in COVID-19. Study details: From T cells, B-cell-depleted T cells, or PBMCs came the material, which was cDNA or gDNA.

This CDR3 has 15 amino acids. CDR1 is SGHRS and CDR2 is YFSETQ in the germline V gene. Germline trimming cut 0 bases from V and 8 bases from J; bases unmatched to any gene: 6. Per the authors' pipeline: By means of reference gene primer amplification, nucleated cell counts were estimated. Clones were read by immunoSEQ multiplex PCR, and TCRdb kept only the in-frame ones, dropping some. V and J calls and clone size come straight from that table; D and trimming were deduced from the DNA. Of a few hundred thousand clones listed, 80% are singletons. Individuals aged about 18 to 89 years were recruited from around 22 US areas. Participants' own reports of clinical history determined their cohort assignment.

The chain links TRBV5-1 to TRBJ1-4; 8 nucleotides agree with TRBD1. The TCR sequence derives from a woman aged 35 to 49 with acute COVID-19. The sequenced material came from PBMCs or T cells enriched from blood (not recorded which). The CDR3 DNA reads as TGCGCCAGCAGCTTGGTTTTGGGACAGGAGGAAAAACTGTTTTTT. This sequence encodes CASSLVLGQEEKLFF.